What follows is one TCR beta chain and its context. The antigen it binds to is not known. Base qualities are not recorded, but no much larger clone differs from it by a single base. A single peripheral blood draw of around 120 mL on average was collected from each donor into heparinised tubes. Naive, central memory, regulatory and stem cell-like memory CD4+ T cells were sorted on a BD FACSAria II using a panel including CD45RO, CCR7, CD25, CD127, CD95 and CD27. Every sorted population had a purity above 98%. Right away, PBMCs were isolated by Lymphoprep density gradient centrifugation and were stained directly, with no culture step. To minimize batch effects, samples were stained and sorted in pairs, one healthy donor with one patient per experiment. The data were taken from a study of beta chain features in type 1 diabetes (dated by TCRdb to the late 2010s). In the study overall: Mean age, gender distribution, total cell number and subset yield did not differ between patients and healthy donors. A total of over 90,000,000 sorted cells were examined across all samples, and a strong correlation was observed between cell number per subset and RNA yield. In the study, TCRB repertoires of sorted circulating CD4+ T cell subsets from recently diagnosed type 1 diabetes patients were compared with those of matched healthy donors. Regulatory and stem cell-like memory subsets were isolated from only 8 patients and 8 healthy donors, whereas naive and central memory subsets came from all 28 donors.

The CDR3 holds 17 amino acids from the cysteine to the phenylalanine. The read is trimmed to its CDR3 DNA, 51 bases read in frame from base 1. A distance of 16 bases separates the germline ends of V and J, which lose 0 bases and 2 bases respectively. Based on the germline V gene, the CDR1 and CDR2 sequences are SGHTA and FQGNSA. Findings and caveats that apply to the study as a whole: Because small numbers of individuals were included in the HLA sub-analyses, any influence of HLA type on TCRB rearrangement was left unresolved. Sequencing cDNA rather than genomic DNA could over-represent highly expressing activated cells, although activation and CD3 levels did not differ between groups. Naive, central memory and regulatory TCRB repertoires appeared to be more similar among patients than among healthy donors. PCR may preferentially amplify shorter templates, but because patient and control samples were amplified and corrected together, any resulting skew would affect both groups equally. Fewer insertions and more nucleotide deletions at VDJ recombination sites were observed in patients with type 1 diabetes, implying thymic rearrangement abnormalities. Type 1 diabetes patients showed a moderate but significant shortening of TCRB CDR3 length in all four CD4+ subsets.

The entire isolated RNA was reverse transcribed using the High Capacity cDNA Reverse Transcription Kit, and thus expressed TCRB transcripts were sequenced. Deep immunoSEQ sequencing was performed on naive, central memory and regulatory T cell samples, with an average of roughly 3.3 million total reads per sample. Sorted cells were lysed in RLT buffer, and RNA was extracted using DNase-treated RNeasy Micro or Mini kits according to cell number. To prevent cross-contamination, each cell subset was processed individually, whereas patient and healthy donor samples were processed jointly. The immunoSEQ multiplex PCR was used to amplify TCRB sequences from cDNA, yielding 87-bp fragments that span the CDR3 region. Sequencing of the amplicons was done on the Illumina HiSeq platform. The authors processed their data as follows. PCR bias was computationally corrected using synthetic template baselines, reads within Hamming distance 2 were collapsed, and singletons that could not be merged were discarded. By aligning reads against IMGT, V, D and J genes, CDR3 length, and insertions or deletions at six rearrangement sites were assigned. Clonotype counts were normalized to sorted cell number within each subset before computing true diversity and Gini coefficients with the tcR R package. The overlap coefficient, calculated on TCRB nucleotide sequences, was used to measure repertoire sharing. Out-of-frame TCRB sequences from naive cells were analyzed as a proxy for the pre-selection repertoire. TCRdb provides this immuneACCESS table in a form limited to in-frame rearrangements. Some clones are lacking; in checked studies, under half of them reflect an unresolved V gene, and why the rest are absent is not known. That table furnishes V, J and clone size, whereas the DNA furnished D and trimming. This sample holds about half a million clones; roughly 10% were observed only once. The top ten clonotypes cover over 0.035% of the sample.

The sequence derives from a woman aged 18-30 years in good health. The material sequenced was naive CD4+ T cells from blood. The meaning of the sample's cell subset or site label: true naive CD4+ T cells. Recombination connected TRBV7-2 to TRBJ1-2, with no confidently assigned D gene. The CDR3 protein sequence reads: CASSLARRGTRNYGYTF. Read as DNA, the sequence is TGTGCCAGCAGCTTAGCTAGGCGGGGAACCAGGAACTATGGCTACACCTTC.